Shown below are 29 T cell receptor beta chains from a single sample sequenced in a study of T-cell memory formation after mild COVID-19. A single record per CDR3 protein comes from TCRdb applying MiXCR to the 5' RACE reads. The table includes about 350,000 distinct CDR3 sequences, about an eighth detected once. Sequencing was done on a sample of PBMCs or a T cell subset sorted from them (not recorded which). These receptors all stem from a man aged 18 to 29 who had mild COVID-19 (a few samples of this study predate the infection). Cell type and time point are not known.

The genes are TRBV6-5 and TRBJ1-2; 7 bases are a match to TRBD1. Losses at the gene ends were 7 bases for V and 4 bases for J; bases not matched to a gene: 15. Per germline, CDR1 MNHEY and CDR2 SVGAGI. The CDR3 contains 16 residues. Here the CDR3 reads CASKSDPTGQFYGYTF. The DNA for the CDR3 is TGTGCCAGCAAATCAGATCCAACGGGACAGTTCTATGGCTACACCTTC.

This clonotype was recorded at least ten times. The V gene is TRBV7-2, the J gene TRBJ2-1; TRBD2 agrees at 10 bases. The CDR3 extends over 15 amino acids. Germline CDR1 is SGHTA and CDR2 is FQGNSA. The junction had 3 bases not matched to a gene; V was cut back by 5 bases and J by 2 bases. The CDR3 DNA reads TGTGCCAGCAGCCAGCTAGCGGGGGCCTACAATGAGCAGTTCTTC. Residues: CASSQLAGAYNEQFF.

This clonotype was seen a handful of times. This chain connects TRBV6-5 to TRBJ1-1, with TRBD1 identical over 7 bases. The V and J ends lost 6 bases and 6 bases, in that order; junction bases with no gene match: 4. The CDR3 length is 12 residues. In germline, CDR1 is MNHEY, CDR2 SVGAGI. The CDR3 here is CASRTRGAEAFF. Here the CDR3 DNA reads TGTGCCAGCAGGACCAGGGGGGCTGAAGCTTTCTTT.

There are a few counts of this clonotype. The chain joins TRBV4-3 to TRBJ2-6; TRBD1 agrees at 12 bases. V was clipped by 1 base and J by 3 bases; unmatched bases: 7. The CDR3 runs 19 residues. The V gene's germline CDR1 is LGHNA and CDR2 YSLEER. The DNA of the CDR3 is TGCGCCAGCAGCCAAGCCTCGGGGACAGGGGGCTTTGGGGCCAACGTCCTGACTTTC. Its protein product is CASSQASGTGGFGANVLTF.

The CDR3 DNA follows: TGTGCCAGCAGCTTTTACAAAGAGACCCAGTACTTC. Amino acid sequence: CASSFYKETQYF. J is TRBJ2-5 and V is TRBV7-2, with D unresolved. The CDR3 sequence is 12 residues long. The germline gives CDR1 SGHTA, CDR2 FQGNSA. V lost 3 bases to trimming and J lost 3 bases, with 5 bases between them.

This clonotype was recorded a few times. V is TRBV7-2 and J is TRBJ2-5; D remains ambiguous. Trimming left V 7 bases short and J 5 bases short, with 17 bases between. This CDR3 is built from 14 residues. Germline values: CDR1 SGHTA, CDR2 FQGNSA. The CDR3 DNA follows: TGTGCCAGCACCATAACCGGGTTCTGGGAGACCCAGTACTTC. It translates to CASTITGFWETQYF. The full variable domain, rest sourced from reference TRBV7-2 and TRBJ2-5, is GAGVSQSPSNKVTEKGKDVELRCDPISGHTALYWYRQSLGQGLEFLIYFQGNSAPDKSGLPSDRFSAERTGGSVSTLTIQRTQQEDSAVYLCASTITGFWETQYFGPGTRLLVL.

This clonotype occurred a few times. The genes are TRBV5-8 and TRBJ2-5; no clear D gene. Germline V CDR1 and CDR2: SGHTS, YDEGEE. V lost 4 bases to trimming and J lost 3 bases, with 10 bases between them. The CDR3 runs to 13 residues. The CDR3 protein is CASSTDRKETQYF. The CDR3 bases are TGTGCCAGCAGCACTGACCGAAAAGAGACCCAGTACTTC.

This clonotype was detected many times. DNA of the CDR3: TGTGCCAGCAGCCCTAGACTAGCGGGGTGGTCCGGGGAGCTGTTTTTT. It translates to CASSPRLAGWSGELFF. The chain recombines TRBV11-2 with TRBJ2-2, with TRBD2 identical over 11 bases. The CDR3 length is 16 residues. V shed 5 bases, J shed 6 bases, and the junction held 8 bases outside the gene matches. The germline V gene encodes CDR1 SGHAT and CDR2 FQNNGV.

The chain has TRBV9 and TRBJ2-2, with 8 bases that match TRBD1. Germline lookup yields CDR1 SGDLS and CDR2 YYNGEE. The V and J ends lost 5 bases and 0 bases, in that order; junction bases with no gene match: 3. This CDR3 is 15 amino acids long. The CDR3 coding sequence is TGTGCCAGCAGGGAACAGGGGGCGAACACCGGGGAGCTGTTTTTT. Its translation: CASREQGANTGELFF.

The chain is built from TRBV29-1 and TRBJ2-3; D possibly uses TRBD1 or TRBD2 (6 bases each). The germline V and J ends were trimmed by 3 bases and 6 bases, with 13 bases remaining between them. CDR3 length: 13 amino acids. Germline V CDR1 and CDR2: SQVTM, ANQGSEA. The CDR3 is CSVESGGGDTQYF. CDR3 DNA: TGCAGCGTTGAGTCCGGGGGCGGGGATACGCAGTATTTT.

This clonotype occurred a few times. CDR3 loop: CATMAGLDEQYV. In DNA form, the CDR3 reads TGTGCCACGATGGCGGGCTTAGACGAGCAGTACGTC. V gene TRBV6-6 combines with J gene TRBJ2-7; D might be TRBD2 (5 bases). This CDR3 region has 12 residues. In germline, CDR1 is MNHNY, CDR2 SVGAGI (reference sequence). The V gene lost 10 bases and the J gene lost 5 bases, with 15 bases spanning the gap.

There are a few counts of this clonotype. The V gene is TRBV28, the J gene TRBJ2-2; D might be TRBD2 (5 bases). The V gene's germline CDR1 is MDHEN and CDR2 SYDVKM. V was trimmed by 6 bases and J by 4 bases, leaving 15 bases between them. The CDR3 runs 15 residues. In DNA form, the CDR3 reads TGTGCCAGCAGAAAACGGCCTGGAGGCACCGGGGAGCTGTTTTTT. Translating it yields CASRKRPGGTGELFF. The full variable domain, in which reference TRBV28 and TRBJ2-2 provide the parts outside the CDR3, is DVKVTQSSRYLVKRTGEKVFLECVQDMDHENMFWYRQDPGLGLRLIYFSYDVKMKEKGDIPEGYSVSREKKERFSLILESASTNQTSMYLCASRKRPGGTGELFFGEGSRLTVL.

This chain uses TRBV6-5 with TRBJ2-2, with 7 bases lining up with TRBD1. Germline loops: CDR1 MNHEY, CDR2 SVGAGI. The CDR3 sequence is 16 residues long. Trimming took 0 bases from V and 4 from J; bases not matched to a gene: 5. The CDR3 DNA follows: TGTGCCAGCAGTTACTCGATGGCAGGGGGCACCGGGGAGCTGTTTTTT. Translated, it gives CASSYSMAGGTGELFF.

This clonotype was found a few times. The V gene is TRBV7-9, the J gene TRBJ2-7; D may be TRBD1 (6 bases). Germline CDR1 and CDR2: SEHNR and FQNEAQ (reference sequence). The CDR3 has 12 residues. The germline V and J ends were trimmed by 5 bases and 7 bases, with 12 bases remaining between them. The CDR3 DNA sequence: TGTGCCAGCAGCCAGGGACAAGGAGAGCAGTACGTC. Translating it yields CASSQGQGEQYV.

In its sample, this clonotype was seen a few times. J is TRBJ2-3 and V is TRBV6-6, with 10 bases matching TRBD2. The V gene end was trimmed by 6 bases and the J gene end by 7 bases; junction bases not matched to a gene: 7. The CDR3 has 14 residues. Germline lookup yields CDR1 MNHNY and CDR2 SVGAGI (reference sequence). Here the CDR3 reads CASRRAGGQYTQYF. In DNA, the CDR3 is TGTGCCAGCAGGAGAGCGGGGGGGCAATATACGCAGTATTTT.

This clonotype was found a few times. V is TRBV2 and J is TRBJ2-5, with D perhaps matching TRBD2 (5 bases). The CDR3 loop spans 12 amino acids. CDR1 SNHLY and CDR2 FYNNEI come from the germline V gene. The germline V and J ends were trimmed by 9 bases and 8 bases, with 16 bases remaining between them. As DNA, the CDR3 is TGTGCCAGTCGCGGGCCCCCGCCCACCCAGTACTTC. This encodes CASRGPPPTQYF.

This clonotype has a handful of counts. This rearrangement joins TRBV5-5 to TRBJ1-4; D is perhaps TRBD1 (5 bases). CDR1 and CDR2 from the germline V gene are SGHKS and YYEKEE (reference sequence). The CDR3 contains 14 residues. Trimming took off 0 bases at V and 10 bases at J, with 13 bases between the two ends. The CDR3 reads CASSLVGEPRKLFF. The CDR3 DNA reads as TGTGCCAGCAGCTTGGTGGGGGAACCTAGAAAACTGTTTTTT.

As for this clonotype: With a much larger clone just one base away, this may be a read error. The chain links TRBV6-6 to TRBJ2-5; 10 bases are a match to TRBD2. The CDR3 spans 18 residues. The J segment lost 0 bases and the V segment lost 6 bases, leaving 13 bases of the junction unmatched. Germline assignment: CDR1 MNHNY and CDR2 SVGAGI (reference sequence). The CDR3 coding sequence is TGTGCCAGCAGGCCATCTAGCGGGGGCATGGCGTACCAAGAGACCCAGTACTTC. Amino acids: CASRPSSGGMAYQETQYF.

A few counts support this clonotype. The chain recombines TRBV12-3 or TRBV12-4 with TRBJ2-1; D gene unclear. There are 13 residues in the CDR3. Trimming removed 3 bases from V and 9 bases from J, with 12 bases in between. The CDR3 DNA sequence: TGTGCCAGCAGTTTCGAGGCGAAGGGTGAGCAGTTCTTC. As protein: CASSFEAKGEQFF.

This clonotype showed up just a few times. The CDR3 is CASSLGTGGRTGAFF. The DNA for the CDR3 is TGTGCCAGCAGCTTAGGGACAGGGGGACGAACGGGAGCTTTCTTT. The chain joins TRBV7-2 to TRBJ1-1; 10 bases match TRBD1. CDR1 is SGHTA and CDR2 is FQGNSA in the germline V gene. Unmatched junction bases numbered 9, after V lost 1 base and J lost 10 bases. The CDR3 spans 15 residues.

This clonotype was seen ten or more times. The genes are TRBV7-9 and TRBJ2-1, with TRBD1 matching 10 bases. V was pared by 5 bases and J by 10 bases, with 17 bases of the junction left unmatched. The CDR3 length is 17 residues. CDR1 and CDR2 from the germline V gene are SEHNR and FQNEAQ (reference sequence). CDR3 in amino acids: CASSPGTGEAAKYEQFF. DNA of the CDR3: TGTGCCAGCAGCCCTGGGACAGGGGAAGCGGCCAAATACGAGCAGTTCTTC. The entire variable domain, with the rest obtained from reference TRBV7-9 and TRBJ2-1, is as follows: DTGVSQNPRHKITKRGQNVTFRCDPISEHNRLYWYRQTLGQGPEFLTYFQNEAQLEKSRLLSDRFSAERPKGSFSTLEIQRTEQGDSAMYLCASSPGTGEAAKYEQFFGPGTRLTVL.

This clonotype was found many times. The chain carries TRBV4-1 and TRBJ1-6, with D tentatively TRBD1 (5 bases). The V gene's germline CDR1 is MGHRA and CDR2 YSYEKL. The length of the CDR3 is 16 residues. V was pared by 4 bases and J by 8 bases, with 18 bases between. CDR3 residues: CASSRGTGTEHSPLHF. As DNA, the CDR3 is TGCGCCAGCAGCCGGGGAACCGGGACGGAGCATTCACCCCTCCACTTT.

The chain recombines TRBV30 with TRBJ2-5; D is unclear. CDR1 and CDR2 from the germline V gene are GTSNPN and SVGIG (reference sequence). The V gene lost 3 bases and the J gene lost 6 bases, with 11 bases spanning the gap. This CDR3 is built from 12 residues. The CDR3 nucleotides are TGTGCCTGGAGGGCCAGCCCCAAGACCCAGTACTTC. Its protein is CAWRASPKTQYF.

This clonotype has a handful of counts. In this CDR3 the conserved last residue, phenylalanine or tryptophan, is missing, so a read error is likely. The limits of the CDR3 on the DNA are not certain, so only TCRdb's listed CDR3 is given. This chain connects TRBV2 to TRBJ1-1. The CDR3 length equals 13 residues, ends included. Germline V gene data show CDR1 as SNHLY and CDR2 as FYNNEI. The CDR3 region is CASSEALGQANLL.

The chain combines TRBV6-5 with TRBJ2-5, with 10 bases aligning to TRBD1. The germline CDR1 and CDR2 sequences are MNHEY and SVGAGI. V trimming: 5 bases; J trimming: 9 bases; junction bases outside the gene matches: 12. The CDR3 loop spans 15 amino acids. The CDR3 DNA sequence: TGTGCCAGCAGTCAACCTGACAGGGGGCTAAGGGCCCAGTACTTC. Its translation: CASSQPDRGLRAQYF.

This clonotype was counted between two and nine times. J is TRBJ1-2 and V is TRBV6-5; tentative D call: TRBD1 (5 bases). The CDR3 totals 12 residues. Deletions cut 7 bases from V and 4 bases from J, with 10 bases between. Germline CDR1 and CDR2: MNHEY and SVGAGI. The CDR3 region is CASTSGGYGYTF. DNA of the CDR3: TGTGCCAGCACCTCTGGGGGCTATGGCTACACCTTC.

The chain has TRBV7-9 and TRBJ2-7; 7 bases line up with TRBD2. Germline CDR1 and CDR2: SEHNR and FQNEAQ (reference sequence). Trimming removed 5 bases from V and 5 bases from J; junction bases left unmatched: 6. The CDR3 runs 13 residues. CDR3 loop: CASSISSGDEQYV. CDR3 bases: TGTGCCAGCAGCATTTCCAGCGGGGACGAGCAGTACGTC.

The rearrangement uses TRBV10-2 and TRBJ2-3; a weak D match, TRBD1 (6 bases). CDR1 and CDR2 from the germline V gene are WSHSY and SAAADI. The CDR3 sequence is 14 residues long. Trimming removed 9 bases at V and 2 bases at J, with 15 bases between. CDR3 DNA: TGCGCCAGTCTTGGGGACACCATCACAGATACGCAGTATTTT. This encodes CASLGDTITDTQYF.

This clonotype was detected ten times or more. The rearrangement uses TRBV2 and TRBJ1-1, with D tentatively TRBD1 (6 bases). Germline V gene sequence: CDR1 SNHLY, CDR2 FYNNEI. V was clipped by 4 bases and J by 4 bases, with 10 bases between them. The CDR3 length is 13 residues. The CDR3: CASSGGPGTEAFF. In nucleotides, the CDR3 is TGTGCCAGCAGTGGGGGGCCAGGCACTGAAGCTTTCTTT.